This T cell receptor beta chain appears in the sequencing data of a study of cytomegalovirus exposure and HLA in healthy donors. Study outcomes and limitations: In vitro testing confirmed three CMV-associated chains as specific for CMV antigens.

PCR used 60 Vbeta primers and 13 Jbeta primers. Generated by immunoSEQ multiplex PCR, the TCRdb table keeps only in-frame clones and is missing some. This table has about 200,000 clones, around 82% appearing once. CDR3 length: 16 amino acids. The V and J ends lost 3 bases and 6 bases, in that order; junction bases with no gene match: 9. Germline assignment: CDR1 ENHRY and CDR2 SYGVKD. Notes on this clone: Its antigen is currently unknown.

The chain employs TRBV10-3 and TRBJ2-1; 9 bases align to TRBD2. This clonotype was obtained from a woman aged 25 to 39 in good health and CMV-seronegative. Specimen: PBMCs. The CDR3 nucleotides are TGTGCCATCAGTGAAGCCCCGCGGGGGGGTATCAATGAGCAGTTCTTC. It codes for CAISEAPRGGINEQFF.